This entry concerns a single T cell receptor (beta chain). What it binds is unknown. The entry originates in a study of T cells in Graves' hyperthyroidism and ophthalmopathy. RNA transcripts served as the template for amplifying TCR beta CDR3 regions. HTBI primers were used for first-round RT-PCR of the TCR CDR3. MiXCR, run by TCRdb on the multiplex PCR reads, gives a single entry per CDR3 protein. The sample consists of 660,000 or so distinct CDR3 sequences, about a fifth of them appearing once. General study points: The majority of expanded thyroid clonotypes above 0.001 also appeared in blood. Ophthalmopathy was separated from stable hyperthyroidism by a 13 V-J model.

The CDR3 contains 15 residues. V lost 1 base and J lost 0, with 10 bases in between. Germline CDR1 and CDR2: SGDLS and YYNGEE. Exclusion of patients followed from uncontrolled infection, other autoimmune disease, pregnancy or lactation. The material sequenced was blood. The rearrangement uses TRBV9 and TRBJ2-5; TRBD2 is a possible D gene (6 bases). The TCR was taken from a man aged 30 to 39 with Graves' ophthalmopathy. The CDR3 nucleotides are TGTGCCAGCAGCGTATCAGCTAGCGACCAAGAGACCCAGTACTTC. Its protein product is CASSVSASDQETQYF.